A selection of T cell receptor beta chains follows, all from one sample in a study of blood T cells in healthy people across ages. Via MiXCR, TCRdb re-called the 5' RACE reads, giving one row per CDR3 protein. This sample has approximately 1.5 million distinct CDR3 sequences, with 35% to 45% found just once. Sequencing was performed on blood. The origin of the receptors is a woman aged 18-29 years in good health. Each CDR3 is given with its conserved first and last residue. The D gene is left open where the match is weak. The size of a clone is reported for some rows only, either as once, few or many, or as a class for expanded clones.

14,TRBV18,TRBJ1-6,-,TRBD1,TGTGCCAGCTCACCCGAGGGACAGGGTTCACCCCTCCACTTT,CASSPEGQGSPLHF
17,TRBV4-3,TRBJ1-2,-,TRBD1,TGCGCCAGCAGCCAAGATTTGCGGCAGGGGGGCTACTATGGCTACACCTTC,CASSQDLRQGGYYGYTF
13,TRBV12-3/TRBV12-4,TRBJ2-7,-,-,TGTGCCAGCAGAGGACGCGCTGCGGGCGAGCAGTACTTC,CASRGRAAGEQYF
15,TRBV7-2,TRBJ2-1,-,TRBD2,TGTGCCAGCAGCCGCTACGGGGGGAAGATCAATGAGCAGTTCTTC,CASSRYGGKINEQFF
15,TRBV7-6,TRBJ2-1,-,TRBD2,TGTGCCAGCAGTCCTACTAGCGGGCCCTACAATGAGCAGTTCTTC,CASSPTSGPYNEQFF
15,TRBV3-1,TRBJ1-1,once,-,TGTGCCAGCAGCCAGGGGGCTAATCGGAACACTGAAGCTTTCTTT,CASSQGANRNTEAFF
15,TRBV12-3/TRBV12-4,TRBJ1-2,few,TRBD1,TGTGCCAGCAGTCCTGGATCGGGACAGGCTTGTGGCTACACCTTC,CASSPGSGQACGYTF
12,TRBV3-1,TRBJ2-7,-,-,TGTGCCAGCAGCCAAGACCCTAAAAAGCAGTACTTC,CASSQDPKKQYF
21,TRBV4-3,TRBJ2-1,once,TRBD2,TGCGCCAGCAGCCAAAGACGGACTAGCGGGAGAATGTTTAACTCCTACAATGAGCAGTTCTTC,CASSQRRTSGRMFNSYNEQFF
15,TRBV20-1,TRBJ2-5,-,-,TGCAGTGCTAGAGGCGGGCTAGCGATACAAGAGACCCAGTACTTC,CSARGGLAIQETQYF
17,TRBV28,TRBJ2-6,few,-,TGTGCCAGCAGTTTCGCCGCAATAGGGTCTGGGGCCAACGTCCTGACTTTC,CASSFAAIGSGANVLTF
14,TRBV29-1,TRBJ2-5,-,TRBD2,TGCAGCGTTGAATCCTGGGAGGGTCAAGAGACCCAGTACTTC,CSVESWEGQETQYF
16,TRBV28,TRBJ2-7,-,-,TGTGCCAGCAGTTTGGGTAGGTCCCTACCCACCTACGAGCAGTACTTC,CASSLGRSLPTYEQYF
14,TRBV20-1,TRBJ1-2,-,TRBD1,TGCAGTGCTAGTACCGGGACAGGGGATGGTGGCTACACCTTC,CSASTGTGDGGYTF
13,TRBV19,TRBJ1-5,-,-,TGTGCCTCTCAAGCGGCCGGGAATCAGCCCCAGCATTTT,CASQAAGNQPQHF
14,TRBV7-2,TRBJ2-4,-,TRBD1,TGTGCCAGCAGCTCCGACAGGGGTGGGTACATTCAGTACTTC,CASSSDRGGYIQYF
14,TRBV13,TRBJ1-1,few,-,TGTGCCAGCAGCCGTCCGTTAGAGCAGACTGAAGCTTTCTTT,CASSRPLEQTEAFF
17,TRBV4-2,TRBJ2-5,few,TRBD2,TGTGCCAGCAGCCAAGGATCGGCTAGCGGAGCTCAAGAGACCCAGTACTTC,CASSQGSASGAQETQYF
17,TRBV14,TRBJ2-6,-,-,TGTGCCAGCAGCCAAGATCTGATTTCCTCTGGGGCCAACGTCCTGACTTTC,CASSQDLISSGANVLTF
16,TRBV13,TRBJ2-3,-,-,TGTGCCAGCAGCTCTACCGACGGGGGAGCTAGCGCTACGCAGTATTTT,CASSSTDGGASATQYF
15,TRBV18,TRBJ1-2,-,-,TGTGCCAGCTCACCACCGTATCGGGGCAGCTATGGCTACACCTTC,CASSPPYRGSYGYTF
15,TRBV12-3/TRBV12-4,TRBJ2-7,-,TRBD1,TGTGCCAGCAGTCAGACAGGGAATTCCTACAATGAGCGGTACTTC,CASSQTGNSYNERYF
15,TRBV11-2,TRBJ2-3,-,-,TGTGCCAGCAGCTTAGTTTGGGGGGCGGCAGATACGCAGTATTTT,CASSLVWGAADTQYF